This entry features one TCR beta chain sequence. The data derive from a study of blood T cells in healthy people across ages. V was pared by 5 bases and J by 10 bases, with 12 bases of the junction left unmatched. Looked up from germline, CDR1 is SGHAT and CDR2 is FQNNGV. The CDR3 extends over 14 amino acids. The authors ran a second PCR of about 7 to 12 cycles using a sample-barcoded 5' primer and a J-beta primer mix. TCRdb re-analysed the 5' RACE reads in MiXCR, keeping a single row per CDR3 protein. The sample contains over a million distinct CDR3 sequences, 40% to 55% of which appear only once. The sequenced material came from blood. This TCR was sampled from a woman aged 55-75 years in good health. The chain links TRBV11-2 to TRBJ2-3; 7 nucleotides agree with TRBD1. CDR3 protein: CASSQGPRQGSQYF. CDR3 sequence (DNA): TGTGCCAGCAGCCAGGGTCCAAGACAGGGTTCGCAGTATTTT.